These T cell receptor beta chains were read from a single sample in a study of cytomegalovirus exposure and HLA in healthy donors. The data were produced by immunoSEQ multiplex PCR, yet TCRdb's version contains in-frame clones alone and is incomplete. The sample carries over 75,000 clones, approximately 79% recorded once. The sequencing sample was made of PBMCs. The receptors stem from a female donor in good health and CMV-seronegative. Each CDR3 is given with its conserved first and last residue. Fields, in order: J gene, V gene, D gene, clone size, CDR3 DNA, CDR3 protein. A D gene is named only where the DNA matches it firmly. Size is stated for part of the rows, as once, few or many counts, or as a class when the clone is expanded.

>TRBJ1-3|TRBV12-5|TRBD1|-
TGTGCTAGTGGTTTGGCCTGGACAGGGACTGGAAACACCATATATTTT
CASGLAWTGTGNTIYF
>TRBJ1-1|TRBV19|-|-
TGTGCCAGTAGTCCGCGGGCAGATAGAGACTTAAACACTGAAGCTTTCTTT
CASSPRADRDLNTEAFF
>TRBJ2-1|TRBV29-1|TRBD2|-
TGCAGCTCCACCCCCCGACGGACTAGCGGGAGTGACAATGAGCAGTTCTTC
CSSTPRRTSGSDNEQFF
>TRBJ2-7|TRBV28|-|-
TGTGCCAGCAGTTTAGGGGGGTCGGGAGAGCAGTACTTC
CASSLGGSGEQYF
>TRBJ1-4|TRBV19|-|once
TGTGCCAGTACCCCCAGAGGGAGACATAAGGTTGGGCGAAAACTGTTTTTT
CASTPRGRHKVGRKLFF
>TRBJ1-2|TRBV5-1|TRBD1|-
TGCGCCAGCAGCTTACAGGGGGCGCTGGCCTATGGCTACACCTTC
CASSLQGALAYGYTF
>TRBJ2-5|TRBV9|TRBD2|once
TGTGCCAGCAGCGTAGGAGGCGGGGGGGCAGGTGAGACCCAGTACTTC
CASSVGGGGAGETQYF
>TRBJ1-1|TRBV5-1|-|-
TGCGCCAGCACTCTTCAACGGGACTCTCAAGCTTTCTTT
CASTLQRDSQAFF
>TRBJ1-2|TRBV28|-|-
TGTGCCAGCAGTCTAAAGGCGGGGTTCTATGGCTACACCTTC
CASSLKAGFYGYTF
>TRBJ2-1|TRBV7-9|-|-
TGTGCCAGCAGCCCAAGTAGCGGAGTCAATGAGCAGTTCTTC
CASSPSSGVNEQFF
>TRBJ2-3|TRBV6-1|TRBD2|-
TGTGCCGGCAACCAACTAGCGGGGGGCGCGGATACGCAGTATTTT
CAGNQLAGGADTQYF
>TRBJ1-5|TRBV19|TRBD1|-
TGTGCCAGTGCCCCCCTCAGGGGGGTAAATCAGCCCCAGCATTTT
CASAPLRGVNQPQHF
>TRBJ2-7|TRBV5-4|TRBD2|-
TGTGCCAGCAGCCTTCCTAGCGGGAGGGCCGTAGACGAGCAGTACTTC
CASSLPSGRAVDEQYF
>TRBJ1-5|TRBV9|-|-
TGTGCCAGCACCCCGGGTATCGGCAATCAGCCCCAGCATTTT
CASTPGIGNQPQHF
>TRBJ1-1|TRBV28|-|-
TGTGCCAGTACGACCGCGGGGACCCATTGGGAAGCTTTCTTT
CASTTAGTHWEAFF
>TRBJ2-7|TRBV18|-|-
TGTGCCAGCTCGCGGGACAGCGCCTACGAGCAGTACTTC
CASSRDSAYEQYF
>TRBJ1-1|TRBV11-2|-|-
TGTGCCAGCAGCCCCTACTCGCCTGAAGCTTTCTTT
CASSPYSPEAFF
>TRBJ1-3|TRBV7-8|-|-
TGTGCCAGCAGCTTCGGGGCTGGAAACACCATATATTTT
CASSFGAGNTIYF
>TRBJ2-7|TRBV18|-|-
TGTGCCAGCTCCTCGAGCGACGGGACCTACGAGCAGTACTTC
CASSSSDGTYEQYF
>TRBJ1-5|TRBV7-9|-|once
TGTGCCAGCAGCTTAGGCGGGGTTAATCAGCCCCAGCATTTT
CASSLGGVNQPQHF
>TRBJ2-7|TRBV6-1|TRBD1|-
TGTGCCAGCAGTGGGGGACAGTCTTACTACGAGCAGTACTTC
CASSGGQSYYEQYF
>TRBJ1-1|TRBV9|-|-
TGTGCCAGCAGCGTAGTCGACAGGCGCTACACTGAAGCTTTCTTT
CASSVVDRRYTEAFF
>TRBJ2-1|TRBV15|TRBD1|-
TGTGCCACCAGCAGAGGGGGGACAGGATCATCCAATGAGCAGTTCTTC
CATSRGGTGSSNEQFF
>TRBJ2-2|TRBV7-6|-|-
TGTGCTGTAGGGACAACGAACACCGGGGAGCTGTTTTTT
CAVGTTNTGELFF
>TRBJ2-2|TRBV28|TRBD2|few
TGTGCCAGCAGTTTAGGTGGGCGGGAGACCGGGGAGCTGTTTTTT
CASSLGGRETGELFF
>TRBJ2-1|TRBV27|TRBD2|-
TGTGCCAGCAGGGGACTAGCGGGATCCGATTTTCATCAGTTCTTC
CASRGLAGSDFHQFF
>TRBJ1-1|TRBV5-6|-|-
TGTGCCAGCAGCTTATCGGGTGCCTTGAACACTGAAGCTTTCTTT
CASSLSGALNTEAFF
>TRBJ2-2|TRBV29-1|-|-
TGCAGCGTGTTGGAGGCGATGGGTACCGGGGAGCTGTTTTTT
CSVLEAMGTGELFF
>TRBJ2-7|TRBV25-1|TRBD2|medium-sized
TGTGCCAGCAGTGAACCCGATCCTAGCGGGAGGTACGAGCAGTACTTC
CASSEPDPSGRYEQYF